The 13 T cell receptor beta chains reported below all come from one sample, sequenced in a study of blood T cell repertoires in COVID-19. Profiled with immunoSEQ multiplex PCR; TCRdb holds only in-frame clones, not every one. This sample yields 150,000 or so clones, of which around 84% are seen a single time; nearly 8% belongs to the top ten. The specimen sequenced was PBMCs or T cells enriched from blood (not recorded which). The receptors shown here come from a woman aged 45-65 years who had recovered from COVID-19.

V is TRBV5-8 and J is TRBJ1-1, with D perhaps matching TRBD1 (6 bases). The length of the CDR3 is 15 residues. Trimming removed 1 base from V and 3 bases from J, with 13 bases in between. Germline values: CDR1 SGHTS, CDR2 YDEGEE. CDR3 residues: CASSLNNPGDTEAFF. The CDR3 DNA follows: TGTGCCAGCAGCTTGAACAATCCAGGGGACACTGAAGCTTTCTTT.

The CDR3 sequence: CASSVQAEELTEAFF. For the CDR3, the DNA is TGTGCCAGCAGCGTACAAGCTGAGGAACTCACTGAAGCTTTCTTT. The V and J genes are TRBV9 and TRBJ1-1; no firm D call. This CDR3 comprises 15 residues. Deletions cut 1 base from V and 4 bases from J, with 14 bases between. From germline, CDR1 is SGDLS and CDR2 YYNGEE.

The V gene is TRBV7-3, the J gene TRBJ1-1; D unresolved. V dropped 3 bases and J dropped 1 base, with 6 bases sitting between them. CDR3 length: 13 amino acids. CDR1 is SGHTA, CDR2 FQGTGA, per germline. DNA of the CDR3: TGTGCCAGCAGCTTCGGGGAGAACACTGAAGCTTTCTTT. This translates into CASSFGENTEAFF.

V is TRBV19 and J is TRBJ2-2; 7 bases line up with TRBD1. The CDR3 covers 13 residues. CDR1 and CDR2 from the germline V gene are LNHDA and SQIVND (reference sequence). The CDR3 DNA is TGTGAGAAAACAGGGGCGAACACCGGGGAGCTGTTTTTT. Residues: CEKTGANTGELFF.

This clone is termed medium-sized (0.01 to 0.1%). This chain uses TRBV7-6 with TRBJ2-7; D might be TRBD2 (5 bases). The CDR3 is 13 residues long. Trimming removed 5 bases from V and 6 bases from J, with 14 bases in between. Germline lookup yields CDR1 SGHVS and CDR2 FNYEAQ. CDR3 residues: CASSLIRGREQYF. DNA of the CDR3: TGTGCCAGCAGCCTAATCCGAGGGCGCGAGCAGTACTTC.

The chain carries TRBV7-8 and TRBJ1-2, with D possibly TRBD1 on 5 matching bases. Trimming left V 5 bases short and J 2 bases short, with 15 bases between. The CDR3 is 15 residues long. Germline V lookup: CDR1 SGHVS, CDR2 FQNEAQ. This CDR3 reads CASSGGGTPNYGYTF. CDR3 DNA sequence: TGTGCCAGCAGCGGGGGAGGCACACCCAACTATGGCTACACCTTC.

The chain joins TRBV4-3 to TRBJ2-3; 8 bases are shared with TRBD1. V was pared by 2 bases and J by 3 bases, with 10 bases of the junction left unmatched. Per germline, CDR1 LGHNA and CDR2 YSLEER. The CDR3 extends over 17 amino acids. Here the CDR3 DNA reads TGCGCCAGCAGCCAACCTCCGAGACAGGGGTCTACAGATACGCAGTATTTT. Amino acids: CASSQPPRQGSTDTQYF.

The V call is TRBV7-2, the J call TRBJ1-2; TRBD1 aligns across 10 bases. The V gene's germline CDR1 is SGHTA and CDR2 FQGNSA. This CDR3 spans 14 amino acids. Trimming cost V 3 bases and J 6 bases; bases outside gene matches: 4. CDR3 region: CASSLDRGSDGYTF. In DNA form, the CDR3 reads TGTGCCAGCAGCTTGGACAGGGGGTCGGATGGCTACACCTTC. Drawing the rest from reference TRBV7-2 and TRBJ1-2, the complete variable domain is GAGVSQSPSNKVTEKGKDVELRCDPISGHTALYWYRQSLGQGLEFLIYFQGNSAPDKSGLPSDRFSAERTGGSVSTLTIQRTQQEDSAVYLCASSLDRGSDGYTFGSGTRLTVV.

The chain links TRBV10-3 to TRBJ2-3, with 15 bases that match TRBD2. Germline CDR1 ENHRY, CDR2 SYGVKD. The V gene end was trimmed by 6 bases and the J gene end by 3 bases; junction bases not matched to a gene: 10. The CDR3 spans 18 residues. The CDR3 DNA reads TGTGCCATCAGGAGGACTAGCGGGGGGGCCGGGGATACAGATACGCAGTATTTT. Residues: CAIRRTSGGAGDTDTQYF.

The chain uses TRBV7-9 and TRBJ2-2; possible D gene TRBD1, 7 bases. The CDR3 has 16 residues. Trimming pared 0 bases from V and 8 bases from J, leaving 16 bases between. Germline CDR1 and CDR2: SEHNR and FQNEAQ (reference sequence). The CDR3 nucleotides read TGTGCCAGCAGCTTAGCGCGACAGGGAGGATCGGGGGAGCTGTTTTTT. This translates into CASSLARQGGSGELFF.

The rearrangement uses TRBV7-9 and TRBJ1-5; no clear D gene. The CDR3 totals 12 residues. The V end was cut by 6 bases, the J end by 0 bases, with 3 bases between. CDR1 and CDR2 from the germline V gene are SEHNR and FQNEAQ (reference sequence). This chain's CDR3 is CASSNSNQPQHF. The CDR3 DNA sequence: TGTGCCAGCAGTAATAGCAATCAGCCCCAGCATTTT.

This chain connects TRBV5-4 to TRBJ1-5; D is undetermined. The CDR3 extends over 14 amino acids. Germline CDR1 reads SGHNT; CDR2 reads YYREEE (reference sequence). Trimming cost V 0 bases and J 0 bases, with 4 bases left between them. CDR3 sequence (DNA): TGTGCCAGCAGCTTGGCCAGTAGCAATCAGCCCCAGCATTTT. It yields the protein CASSLASSNQPQHF.

In its sample, this clone was seen once. The rearrangement links TRBV6-6 to TRBJ1-5; D not resolved. V lost 0 bases and J 6 bases, leaving 9 bases between the germline ends. The CDR3 totals 14 residues. Germline V lookup: CDR1 MNHNY, CDR2 SVGAGI (reference sequence). CDR3 region: CASSYSSSPQPQHF. The CDR3 DNA is TGTGCCAGCAGTTACTCGAGCTCCCCTCAGCCCCAGCATTTT.